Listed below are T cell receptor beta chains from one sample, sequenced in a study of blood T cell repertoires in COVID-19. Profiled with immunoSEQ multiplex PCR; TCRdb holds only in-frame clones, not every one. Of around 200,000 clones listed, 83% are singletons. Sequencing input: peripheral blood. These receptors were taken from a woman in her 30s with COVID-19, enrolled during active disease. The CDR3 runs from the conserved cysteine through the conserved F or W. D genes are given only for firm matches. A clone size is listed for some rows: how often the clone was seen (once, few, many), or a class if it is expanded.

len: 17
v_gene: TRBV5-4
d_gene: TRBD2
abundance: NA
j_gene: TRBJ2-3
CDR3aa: CASSLDASGGASDTQYF
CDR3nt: TGTGCCAGCAGCTTGGATGCTAGCGGGGGGGCGTCAGATACGCAGTATTTT

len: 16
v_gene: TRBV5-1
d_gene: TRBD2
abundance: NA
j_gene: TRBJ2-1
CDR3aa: CASSLDGTSGGNEQFF
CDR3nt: TGCGCCAGCAGCTTGGACGGGACTAGCGGGGGCAATGAGCAGTTCTTC

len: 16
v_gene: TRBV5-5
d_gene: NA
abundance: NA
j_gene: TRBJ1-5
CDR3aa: CASSFLGGDSNQPQHF
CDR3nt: TGTGCCAGCAGCTTCCTCGGGGGGGATAGCAATCAGCCCCAGCATTTT

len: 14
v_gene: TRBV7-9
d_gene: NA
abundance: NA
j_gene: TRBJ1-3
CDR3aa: CASSPGTQGNTIYF
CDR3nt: TGTGCCAGCAGCCCTGGGACACAAGGAAACACCATATATTTT

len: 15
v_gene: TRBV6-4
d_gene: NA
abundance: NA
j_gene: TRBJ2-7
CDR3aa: CASSVLLGVTYEQYF
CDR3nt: TGTGCCAGCAGTGTTCTTTTGGGCGTAACCTACGAGCAGTACTTC

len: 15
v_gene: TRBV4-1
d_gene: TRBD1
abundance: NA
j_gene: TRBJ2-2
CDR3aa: CASSQAGQGAGELFF
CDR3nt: TGCGCCAGCAGCCAAGCGGGACAGGGTGCCGGGGAGCTGTTTTTT

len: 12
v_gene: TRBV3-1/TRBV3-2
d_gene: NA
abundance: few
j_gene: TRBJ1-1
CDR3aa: CASSQDLQSAFF
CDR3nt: TGTGCCAGCAGCCAAGATTTGCAGTCAGCTTTCTTT

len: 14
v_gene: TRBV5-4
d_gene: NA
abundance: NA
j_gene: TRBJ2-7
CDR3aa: CASSGGQLNYEQYF
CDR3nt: TGTGCCAGCAGCGGCGGCCAGCTTAACTACGAGCAGTACTTC

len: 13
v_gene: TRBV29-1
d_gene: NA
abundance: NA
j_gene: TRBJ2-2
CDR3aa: CSVEQTGPGELFF
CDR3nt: TGCAGCGTTGAACAAACAGGGCCCGGGGAGCTGTTTTTT

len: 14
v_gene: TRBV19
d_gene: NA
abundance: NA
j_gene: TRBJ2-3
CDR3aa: CASREGVGGNTQYF
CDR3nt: TGTGCCAGTAGGGAGGGAGTCGGTGGGAATACGCAGTATTTT

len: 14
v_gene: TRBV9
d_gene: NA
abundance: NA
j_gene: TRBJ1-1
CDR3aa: CASSVYPMNTEAFF
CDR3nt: TGTGCCAGCAGCGTCTATCCAATGAACACTGAAGCTTTCTTT

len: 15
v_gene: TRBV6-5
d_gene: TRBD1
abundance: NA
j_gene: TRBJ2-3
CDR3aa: CASSLDRVATDTQYF
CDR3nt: TGTGCCAGCAGTTTGGACAGGGTGGCGACAGATACGCAGTATTTT

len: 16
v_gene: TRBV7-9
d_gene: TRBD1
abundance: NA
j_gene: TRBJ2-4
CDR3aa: CASSLGDRGPKNIQYF
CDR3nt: TGTGCCAGCAGCTTAGGGGACAGGGGGCCCAAAAACATTCAGTACTTC

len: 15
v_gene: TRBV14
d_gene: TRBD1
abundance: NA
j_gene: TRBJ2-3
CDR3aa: CASSPLQGLRDTQYF
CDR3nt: TGTGCCAGCAGCCCTCTACAGGGGTTAAGGGATACGCAGTATTTT

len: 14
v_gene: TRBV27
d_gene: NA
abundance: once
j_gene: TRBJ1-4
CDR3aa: CASTNGGAGEKLFF
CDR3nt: TGTGCCAGCACTAACGGGGGGGCAGGTGAAAAACTGTTTTTT

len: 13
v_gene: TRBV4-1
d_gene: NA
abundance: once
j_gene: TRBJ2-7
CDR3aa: CASSQDRAYEQYF
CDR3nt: TGCGCCAGCAGCCAAGACAGGGCCTACGAGCAGTACTTC

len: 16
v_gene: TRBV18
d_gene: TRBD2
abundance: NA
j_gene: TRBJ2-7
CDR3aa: CASSPRLAGDSYEQYF
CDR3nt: TGTGCCAGCTCACCTCGACTAGCGGGAGACTCCTACGAGCAGTACTTC

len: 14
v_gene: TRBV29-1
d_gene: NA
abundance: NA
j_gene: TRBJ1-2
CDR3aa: CSVEGLKKTDGYTF
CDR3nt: TGCAGCGTTGAAGGTCTGAAGAAAACGGATGGCTACACCTTC

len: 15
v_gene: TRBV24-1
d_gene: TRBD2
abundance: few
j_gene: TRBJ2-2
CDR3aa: CATSGGGTESGELFF
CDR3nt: TGTGCCACCAGTGGGGGGGGGACCGAGTCCGGGGAGCTGTTTTTT

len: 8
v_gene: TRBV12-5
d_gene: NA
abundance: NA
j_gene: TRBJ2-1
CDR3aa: CPFDEQFF
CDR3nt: TGCCCCTTCGATGAGCAGTTCTTC

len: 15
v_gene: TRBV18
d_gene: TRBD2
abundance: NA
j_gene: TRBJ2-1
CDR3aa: CASSPNSRGVNEQFF
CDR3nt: TGTGCCAGCTCACCTAATTCGCGGGGGGTCAATGAGCAGTTCTTC

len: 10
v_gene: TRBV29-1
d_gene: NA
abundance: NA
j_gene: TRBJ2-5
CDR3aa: CSVGVETQYF
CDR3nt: TGCAGCGTTGGAGTAGAGACCCAGTACTTC

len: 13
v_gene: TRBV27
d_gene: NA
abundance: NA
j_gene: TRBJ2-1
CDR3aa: CASSLSGWNEQFF
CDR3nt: TGTGCCAGCAGTTTATCGGGCTGGAATGAGCAGTTCTTC

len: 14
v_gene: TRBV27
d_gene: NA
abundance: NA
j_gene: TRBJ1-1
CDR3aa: CASSSQGWGTEAFF
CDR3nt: TGTGCCAGCAGTTCACAGGGCTGGGGCACTGAAGCTTTCTTT

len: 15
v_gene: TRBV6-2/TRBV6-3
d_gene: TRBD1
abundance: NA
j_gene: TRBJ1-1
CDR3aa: CASSYPDRVATEAFF
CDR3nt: TGTGCCAGCAGTTACCCCGACAGGGTAGCCACTGAAGCTTTCTTT

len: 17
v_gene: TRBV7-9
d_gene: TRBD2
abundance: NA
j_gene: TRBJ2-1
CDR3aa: CASSHRPGVAGGNEQFF
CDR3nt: TGTGCCAGCAGCCATCGACCCGGGGTAGCGGGAGGCAATGAGCAGTTCTTC

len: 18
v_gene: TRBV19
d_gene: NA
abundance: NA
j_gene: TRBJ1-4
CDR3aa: CASSMRGDFLATNEKLFF
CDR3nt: TGTGCCAGTAGTATGAGAGGGGACTTCCTTGCAACTAATGAAAAACTGTTTTTT

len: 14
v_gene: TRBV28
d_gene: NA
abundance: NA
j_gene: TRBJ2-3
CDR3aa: CASSLPGSTDTQYF
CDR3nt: TGTGCCAGCAGTTTACCCGGTTCCACAGATACGCAGTATTTT

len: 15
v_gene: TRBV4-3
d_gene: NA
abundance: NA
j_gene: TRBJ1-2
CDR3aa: CASSQERHFHYGYTF
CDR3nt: TGCGCCAGCAGCCAAGAGCGGCACTTCCACTATGGCTACACCTTC

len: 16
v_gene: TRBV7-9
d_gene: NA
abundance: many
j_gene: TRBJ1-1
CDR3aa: CASSQGRLSLNTEAFF
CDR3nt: TGTGCCAGCAGCCAAGGGAGGCTCAGTTTGAACACTGAAGCTTTCTTT

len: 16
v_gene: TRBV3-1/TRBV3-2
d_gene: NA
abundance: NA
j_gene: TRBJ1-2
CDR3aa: CASSQSQGGGNYGYTF
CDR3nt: TGTGCCAGCAGCCAGTCTCAGGGAGGAGGGAACTATGGCTACACCTTC

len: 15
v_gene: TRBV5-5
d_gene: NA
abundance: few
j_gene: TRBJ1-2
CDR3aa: CASSLGDSFSYGYTF
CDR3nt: TGTGCCAGCAGCTTAGGCGACAGCTTCTCCTATGGCTACACCTTC

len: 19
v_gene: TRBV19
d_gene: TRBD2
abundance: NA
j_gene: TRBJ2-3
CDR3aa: CASSMPLPFREGRADTQYF
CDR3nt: TGTGCCAGTAGTATGCCCCTGCCTTTTAGGGAGGGCCGCGCAGATACGCAGTATTTT

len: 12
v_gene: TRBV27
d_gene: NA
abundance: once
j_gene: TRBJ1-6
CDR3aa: CASRRGGSPLHF
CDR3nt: TGTGCCAGCCGCCGGGGGGGTTCACCCCTCCACTTT

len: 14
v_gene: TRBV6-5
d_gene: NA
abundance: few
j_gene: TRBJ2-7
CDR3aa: CASSYRQAHREQYF
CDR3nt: TGTGCCAGCAGTTATCGACAGGCTCATCGCGAGCAGTACTTC

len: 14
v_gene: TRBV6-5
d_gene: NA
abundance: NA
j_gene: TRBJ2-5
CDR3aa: CASSRGHPQETQYF
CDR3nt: TGTGCCAGCAGCCGCGGACATCCTCAAGAGACCCAGTACTTC

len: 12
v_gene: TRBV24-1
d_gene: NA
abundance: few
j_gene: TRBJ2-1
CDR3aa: CATSDPATGEFF
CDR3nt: TGTGCCACCAGTGATCCAGCAACGGGGGAGTTCTTC